The 7 T cell receptor beta chains presented below share a single source sample, sequenced in a study of response to subunit inactivated influenza vaccine. TCRdb re-analysed the RT-PCR reads in MiXCR, keeping a single row per CDR3 protein. Among approximately 700,000 distinct CDR3 sequences listed, approximately 14% were seen once. Sample: PBMCs from blood, taken 14 days before vaccination. The receptors come from a man in his fifties who received an inactivated influenza vaccine.

The V and J genes are TRBV4-3 and TRBJ1-4; D gene ambiguous. Looked up from germline, CDR1 is LGHNA and CDR2 is YSLEER. The CDR3 has 13 amino acids. With 0 bases removed from V and 8 bases from J, the gap between germline ends came to 7 bases. The CDR3 bases are TGCGCCAGCAGCCAAGATCTTGGAGAAAAACTGTTTTTT. As protein: CASSQDLGEKLFF.

This clonotype has ten or more counts. This chain connects TRBV29-1 to TRBJ2-1; unclear D gene. CDR3 length: 10 amino acids. Germline V CDR1 and CDR2: SQVTM, ANQGSEA. Trimming removed 5 bases at V and 12 bases at J, with 11 bases between. CDR3 loop: CSVLSKRQFF. CDR3 DNA: TGCAGCGTTCTGAGTAAAAGGCAGTTCTTC.

The chain links TRBV12-3 or TRBV12-4 to TRBJ2-1; tentative D call: TRBD2 (6 bases). Trimming took 1 base from V and 5 from J, leaving 12 bases between them. The CDR3 length is 15 residues. Here the CDR3 DNA reads TGTGCCAGCAGTTTAGGACTAGTTCTGAACAATGAGCAGTTCTTC. Translation gives CASSLGLVLNNEQFF.

This clonotype was found many times. The rearrangement joins TRBV29-1 to TRBJ2-7; TRBD1 agrees at 7 bases. This CDR3 region has 11 residues. The V gene end was trimmed by 5 bases and the J gene end by 2 bases; junction bases not matched to a gene: 0. Germline values: CDR1 SQVTM, CDR2 ANQGSEA. This CDR3 reads CSVTGAYEQYF. Here the CDR3 DNA reads TGCAGCGTTACAGGGGCCTACGAGCAGTACTTC.

This clonotype appeared a few times. The chain is built from TRBV3-1 and TRBJ2-2; 9 nucleotides match TRBD2. Germline-derived CDR1 and CDR2 are LGHDT and YNNKEL (reference sequence). J gave up 4 bases and V 1 base, and 4 bases lay outside the gene matches. The CDR3 length is 16 residues. Here the CDR3 DNA reads TGTGCCAGCAGCCAAGCACTAGCGGGCTTCACCGGGGAGCTGTTTTTT. Residues: CASSQALAGFTGELFF.

This chain uses TRBV28 with TRBJ1-2; 7 bases fit TRBD1. V shed 6 bases and J 0 bases; nucleotides not matched to a gene: 4. The CDR3 has 14 residues. CDR1 MDHEN and CDR2 SYDVKM come from the germline V gene. CDR3 bases: TGTGCCAGCAGCCCGGGACAGACTAACTATGGCTACACCTTC. Protein sequence: CASSPGQTNYGYTF.

This clonotype came up a few times. This chain's CDR3 is CASSLSPLGEQYF. CDR3 sequence (DNA): TGTGCCAGCAGTTTGTCCCCCTTGGGCGAGCAGTACTTC. The V and J genes are TRBV27 and TRBJ2-7, with unresolved D. Trimming left V 3 bases short and J 6 bases short, with 12 bases between. CDR1 and CDR2 from the germline V gene are MNHEY and SMNVEV (reference sequence). The CDR3 contains 13 residues.